This passage covers 15 T cell receptor beta chains from one sample sequenced in a study of Ad26.COV2.S vaccination and SARS-CoV-2 variants. Some clones are missing from TCRdb's copy, which holds only in-frame ones; the method was immunoSEQ multiplex PCR. This table holds around 450,000 clones, roughly nine tenths found once. Treatment denoted: approximately 18 received Ad26.COV2.S at low or high dose, single or two shots; about 5 received placebo; per-sample allocation not given. Samples came from day 63 after the first vaccine or placebo injection. Sequenced material: peripheral blood, taken in a trial of Ad26.COV2.S vaccine versus placebo. The source is a person aged 18-60 years who received the Ad26.COV2.S COVID-19 vaccine or a placebo.

V gene TRBV11-3 combines with J gene TRBJ2-1; 9 nucleotides line up with TRBD2. Looked up from germline, CDR1 is SGHNT and CDR2 is YENEEA. The CDR3 extends over 19 amino acids. V trimming: 5 bases; J trimming: 5 bases; junction bases outside the gene matches: 19. The CDR3 region has the DNA TGTGCCAGCAGCCCCGGGACAGTAATAGCGGGAGAGGGTAACAATGAGCAGTTCTTC. This codes for CASSPGTVIAGEGNNEQFF.

The gene calls are TRBV28 and TRBJ2-1; 9 nucleotides line up with TRBD1. Looked up from germline, CDR1 is MDHEN and CDR2 is SYDVKM. V was pared by 4 bases and J by 0 bases, with 7 bases of the junction left unmatched. The length of the CDR3 is 17 residues. The CDR3 sequence is CASSSGTGRTSYNEQFF. The CDR3 bases are TGTGCCAGCAGTTCCGGGACAGGGAGGACCTCCTACAATGAGCAGTTCTTC.

The chain uses TRBV4-1 and TRBJ1-1, with D unresolved. Germline V gene lookup returns CDR1 MGHRA and CDR2 YSYEKL. The CDR3 is 16 amino acids. Trimming removed 0 bases at V and 0 bases at J, with 11 bases between. The CDR3 DNA reads as TGCGCCAGCAGCCAAGATATTGCGGGGTTGAACACTGAAGCTTTCTTT. It encodes CASSQDIAGLNTEAFF.

The chain links TRBV3-1 (or the pseudogene TRBV3-2) to TRBJ2-5, with 8 bases identical to TRBD2. The germline CDR1 and CDR2 sequences are LGHDT and YNNKEL (reference sequence). V was clipped by 2 bases and J by 5 bases; unmatched bases: 16. The CDR3 totals 18 residues. The CDR3 DNA reads as TGTGCCAGCAGCCAAAATGTGGAGCGGGGGACGGGAGCTGAGACCCAGTACTTC. Translating gives CASSQNVERGTGAETQYF.

The V and J genes are TRBV6-2 or TRBV6-3 and TRBJ1-2, with D hard to call. Trimming stripped 2 bases from V and 8 bases from J, with 12 bases between. The CDR3 is made up of 13 amino acids. Germline V gives CDR1 MNHEY, CDR2 SVGEGT. The CDR3 DNA sequence: TGTGCCAGCAGTTACCGGGCCGCGCAGGGCTACACCTTC. Its protein is CASSYRAAQGYTF.

The chain carries TRBV6-5 and TRBJ1-1; 8 bases are shared with TRBD1. Per germline, CDR1 MNHEY and CDR2 SVGAGI. Germline trimming cut 8 bases from V and 1 base from J; bases unmatched to any gene: 9. CDR3 length equals 15 residues. The CDR3 DNA reads TGTGCCAGCCAAAACCTAGGACAGGGGAACACTGAAGCTTTCTTT. Amino acid sequence: CASQNLGQGNTEAFF.

The CDR3 DNA reads TGTGCCAGCAGCTCAGGGGATACGCAGTATTTT. Protein: CASSSGDTQYF. This chain connects TRBV12-3 or TRBV12-4 to TRBJ2-3, with D tentatively TRBD1 (5 bases). Trimming removed 6 bases from V and 6 bases from J, with 7 bases in between. The CDR3 totals 11 residues.

The chain carries TRBV6-7 and TRBJ2-3; TRBD2 matches 15 bases. TRBV6-7 is classed as an ORF, of uncertain function. There are 17 residues in the CDR3. J was trimmed by 2 bases and V by 1 base; bases with no gene match: 1. CDR3 residues: CASSYWTSGRATDTQYF. The DNA for the CDR3 is TGTGCCAGCAGTTACTGGACTAGCGGGAGGGCCACAGATACGCAGTATTTT.

The chain has TRBV6-5 and TRBJ2-1; 10 bases are a match to TRBD1. The CDR3 runs 14 residues. The junction had 4 bases not matched to a gene; V was cut back by 7 bases and J by 4 bases. Per the germline V gene, CDR1 is MNHEY and CDR2 is SVGAGI. The DNA for the CDR3 is TGTGCCAGCAAGGGACAGGGGTCGTACAATGAGCAGTTCTTC. Its protein product is CASKGQGSYNEQFF.

V gene TRBV18 combines with J gene TRBJ1-1; a possible D gene is TRBD1 (6 bases). Trimming pared 3 bases from V and 4 bases from J, leaving 15 bases between. CDR3 size: 15 residues. The V gene's germline CDR1 is KGHSH and CDR2 LQKENI. CDR3 region: CASSPRGGRGTEAFF. CDR3 coding DNA: TGTGCCAGCTCACCTAGGGGGGGGCGCGGCACTGAAGCTTTCTTT.

The rearrangement links TRBV6-5 to TRBJ2-3, with a tentative D call TRBD2 (6 bases). Germline V gives CDR1 MNHEY, CDR2 SVGAGI. V was shortened by 10 bases and J by 9 bases, with 26 bases between the two germline ends. The CDR3 loop spans 15 amino acids. The chain's CDR3 is CATQNGVGGPGTQYF. As DNA, the CDR3 is TGTGCCACCCAAAATGGGGTGGGGGGACCGGGCACGCAGTATTTT.

V usage is TRBV6-4 and J usage is TRBJ2-1; D may be TRBD1 (5 bases). The germline CDR1 and CDR2 sequences are MRHNA and SNTAGT. The CDR3 is 13 residues long. Trimming pared 4 bases from V and 8 bases from J, leaving 12 bases between. The CDR3 region has the DNA TGTGCCAGCAGTGCAGGGTTGTACGATGAGCAGTTCTTC. Protein: CASSAGLYDEQFF.

This rearrangement joins TRBV15 to TRBJ2-7; D is ambiguous. The CDR3 covers 12 residues. V lost 0 bases, J lost 6 bases, and 6 bases lay in between. Germline V gives CDR1 LNHNV, CDR2 YYDKDF (reference sequence). The CDR3 sequence: CATSRDPREQYF. The CDR3 nucleotides read TGTGCCACCAGCAGAGATCCCCGCGAGCAGTACTTC.

The gene calls are TRBV5-1 and TRBJ2-2; D unresolved. CDR1 and CDR2 from the germline V gene are SGHRS and YFSETQ. Trimming shortened V by 4 bases and J by 3 bases, and 13 bases separated the two germline ends. CDR3 length: 15 amino acids. In DNA form, the CDR3 reads TGCGCCAGCAGCCCCTACCGGGCCGACACCGGGGAGCTGTTTTTT. It encodes CASSPYRADTGELFF.

This chain joins TRBV4-3 and TRBJ2-1; TRBD2 matches 11 bases. The CDR3 contains 17 residues. Germline lookup yields CDR1 LGHNA and CDR2 YSLEER. Unmatched junction bases numbered 12, after V lost 1 base and J lost 10 bases. This CDR3 reads CASSQVHSGGAFYEQFF. The DNA for the CDR3 is TGCGCCAGCAGCCAAGTACATAGCGGGGGGGCCTTTTACGAGCAGTTCTTC.